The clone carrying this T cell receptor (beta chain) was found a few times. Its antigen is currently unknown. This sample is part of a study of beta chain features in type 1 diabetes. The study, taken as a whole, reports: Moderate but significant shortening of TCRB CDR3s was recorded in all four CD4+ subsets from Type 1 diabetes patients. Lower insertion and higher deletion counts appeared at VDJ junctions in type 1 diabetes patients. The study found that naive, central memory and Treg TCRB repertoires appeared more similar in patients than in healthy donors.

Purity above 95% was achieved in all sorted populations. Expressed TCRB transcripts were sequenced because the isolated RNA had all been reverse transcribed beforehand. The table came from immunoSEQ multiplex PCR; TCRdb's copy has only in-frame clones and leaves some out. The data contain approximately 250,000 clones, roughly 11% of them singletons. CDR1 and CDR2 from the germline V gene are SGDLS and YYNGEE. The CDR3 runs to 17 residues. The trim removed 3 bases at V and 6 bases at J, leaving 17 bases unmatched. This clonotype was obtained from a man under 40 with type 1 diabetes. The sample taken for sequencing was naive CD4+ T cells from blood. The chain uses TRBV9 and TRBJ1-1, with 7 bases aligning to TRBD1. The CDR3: CASSGWQGQHTEAEAFF. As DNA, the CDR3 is TGTGCCAGCAGCGGATGGCAGGGACAGCACACTGAGGCTGAAGCTTTCTTT.